These 19 T cell receptor beta chains were all obtained from the same sample, sequenced in a study of T cell responses to AZD1222 COVID-19 vaccine. The table came from immunoSEQ multiplex PCR; TCRdb's copy has only in-frame clones and leaves some out. The table records some 150,000 clones, around 90% of them present only once. The sequencing used peripheral blood, collected 28 days after the second dose of the MenACWY control vaccine. The receptors shown here come from an adult who received the MenACWY meningococcal vaccine as a control.

This clone was recorded once. V is TRBV3-1 (or the pseudogene TRBV3-2) and J is TRBJ2-4; tentatively, D is TRBD1 (5 bases). V was pared by 4 bases and J by 3 bases, with 7 bases between. Germline V lookup: CDR1 LGHDT, CDR2 YNNKEL (reference sequence). CDR3 length: 13 residues. The DNA of the CDR3 is TGTGCCAGCAGCCCCGGACACAAAAACATTCAGTACTTC. As protein: CASSPGHKNIQYF.

This chain links TRBV7-2 with TRBJ2-3, with 8 bases fitting TRBD2. Trimming took 8 bases from V and 2 from J; bases not matched to a gene: 6. This CDR3 is 14 amino acids long. The V gene's germline CDR1 is SGHTA and CDR2 FQGNSA. CDR3 coding DNA: TGTGCCAGCTCCACTAGCGGAGCCACAGATACGCAGTATTTT. This gives the protein CASSTSGATDTQYF.

V usage is TRBV27 and J usage is TRBJ2-3; perhaps TRBD2 as D (7 bases). CDR1 and CDR2 from the germline V gene are MNHEY and SMNVEV (reference sequence). V lost 4 bases and J 8 bases, leaving 13 bases between the germline ends. The CDR3 extends over 13 amino acids. The CDR3 sequence: CASSYGGAGTQYF. The CDR3 bases are TGTGCCAGCAGTTATGGGGGGGCCGGTACGCAGTATTTT.

The genes are TRBV19 and TRBJ1-6; D is unclear. Per the germline V gene, CDR1 is LNHDA and CDR2 is SQIVND (reference sequence). Trimming shortened V by 5 bases and J by 1 base, and 12 bases separated the two germline ends. The CDR3 sequence is 16 residues long. CDR3 protein: CASSLPRPSYNSPLHF. CDR3 sequence (DNA): TGTGCCAGTAGTCTCCCTCGTCCATCCTATAATTCACCCCTCCACTTT.

The chain employs TRBV5-5 and TRBJ1-1, with TRBD1 matching 7 bases. The CDR3 sequence is 15 residues long. Germline CDR1 is SGHKS and CDR2 is YYEKEE (reference sequence). The V gene end was trimmed by 5 bases and the J gene end by 5 bases; junction bases not matched to a gene: 12. In DNA form, the CDR3 reads TGTGCCAGCAGTCGACAGGGAATAAGAGAAACTGAAGCTTTCTTT. Translated, it gives CASSRQGIRETEAFF.

This clone appeared once. The rearrangement uses TRBV6-2 or TRBV6-3 and TRBJ1-6, with 10 bases matching TRBD1. The germline V gene encodes CDR1 MNHEY and CDR2 SVGEGT. This CDR3 contains 15 residues. The V gene end was trimmed by 2 bases and the J gene end by 7 bases; junction bases not matched to a gene: 2. CDR3 sequence (DNA): TGTGCCAGCAGTTACGTGACAGGGGGCAATTCACCCCTCCACTTT. Translation gives CASSYVTGGNSPLHF.

The chain combines TRBV30 with TRBJ1-2; TRBD1 is a possible D gene (5 bases). Germline CDR1 GTSNPN, CDR2 SVGIG (reference sequence). The germline V and J ends were trimmed by 6 bases and 5 bases, with 19 bases remaining between them. The CDR3 sequence is 14 residues long. CDR3 sequence: CACIGTQGSYGYTF. The CDR3 DNA follows: TGTGCCTGCATAGGCACCCAGGGTTCTTATGGCTACACCTTC.

The chain couples TRBV19 to TRBJ1-1; possibly TRBD1 for D (6 bases). The CDR3 runs to 20 residues. CDR1 LNHDA and CDR2 SQIVND come from the germline V gene (reference sequence). Trimming shortened V by 2 bases and J by 1 base, and 26 bases separated the two germline ends. CDR3 DNA: TGTGCCAGTAGTATAAGGGTCTATTCGGTCACAGGGTCGTGGAACACTGAAGCTTTCTTT. Translating gives CASSIRVYSVTGSWNTEAFF. Using reference TRBV19 and TRBJ1-1 for the parts outside the CDR3, the full variable domain is DGGITQSPKYLFRKEGQNVTLSCEQNLNHDAMYWYRQDPGQGLRLIYYSQIVNDFQKGDIAEGYSVSREKKESFPLTVTSAQKNPTAFYLCASSIRVYSVTGSWNTEAFFGQGTRLTVV.

Comment on this clone: The same CDR3 can be traced to other DNA sequences in this sample. The rearrangement uses TRBV7-2 and TRBJ1-1, with a weak D call TRBD1 (5 bases). The CDR3 has 13 residues. Per the germline V gene, CDR1 is SGHTA and CDR2 is FQGNSA. V was shortened by 2 bases and J by 5 bases, with 9 bases between the two germline ends. CDR3: CASSLQGGTEAFF. CDR3 in DNA: TGTGCCAGCAGCTTACAGGGAGGGACTGAAGCTTTCTTT.

The chain has TRBV9 and TRBJ1-3, with 7 bases matching TRBD1. The ends lost 1 base at V and 0 bases at J; junction bases unmatched: 4. This CDR3 is built from 16 residues. Germline V gene lookup returns CDR1 SGDLS and CDR2 YYNGEE. The CDR3 is CASSVRGQFSGNTIYF. The DNA of the CDR3 is TGTGCCAGCAGCGTACGGGGACAGTTCTCTGGAAACACCATATATTTT.

This clone was detected a few times. The V gene is TRBV2, the J gene TRBJ2-6; 8 bases fit TRBD1. Germline V gene data show CDR1 as SNHLY and CDR2 as FYNNEI. This CDR3 region has 15 residues. V shed 6 bases and J 2 bases; nucleotides not matched to a gene: 3. The CDR3 nucleotides are TGTGCCAGCAGACGACAGGGGACTGGGGCCAACGTCCTGACTTTC. As protein: CASRRQGTGANVLTF.

Written as DNA, the CDR3 is TGCGCCAGCAGCTTCGGGGCCCTCAATGAAAAACTGTTTTTT. Its protein product is CASSFGALNEKLFF. The V and J genes are TRBV5-1 and TRBJ1-4, with D possibly being TRBD1 (5 bases). Germline V gene lookup returns CDR1 SGHRS and CDR2 YFSETQ. The CDR3 totals 14 residues. The V gene lost 2 bases and the J gene lost 5 bases, with 10 bases spanning the gap.

This clone was seen only once. This chain connects TRBV5-1 to TRBJ2-7, with unresolved D. The germline gives CDR1 SGHRS, CDR2 YFSETQ. With 7 bases removed from V and 5 bases from J, the gap between germline ends came to 16 bases. The CDR3 is made up of 13 amino acids. In DNA form, the CDR3 reads TGCGCCAGCTCGACCGACCCGGGTAACGAGCAGTACTTC. It codes for CASSTDPGNEQYF. Supplemented by reference TRBV5-1 and TRBJ2-7, the full variable domain reads KAGVTQTPRYLIKTRGQQVTLSCSPISGHRSVSWYQQTPGQGLQFLFEYFSETQRNKGNFPGRFSGRQFSNSRSEMNVSTLELGDSALYLCASSTDPGNEQYFGPGTRLTVT.

This clone was seen a handful of times. This sequence joins TRBV5-4 and TRBJ2-2; possible D gene TRBD2, 6 bases. The CDR3 runs to 16 residues. Germline V gene lookup returns CDR1 SGHNT and CDR2 YYREEE (reference sequence). V lost 3 bases and J 3 bases, leaving 15 bases between the germline ends. As DNA, the CDR3 is TGTGCCAGCAGCTGGGGAGCGGGTGAACACACCGGGGAGCTGTTTTTT. Amino acid sequence: CASSWGAGEHTGELFF.

This clone appeared a single time. The genes are TRBV27 and TRBJ2-3; 8 nucleotides align to TRBD1. Trimming took 4 bases from V and 1 from J; bases not matched to a gene: 7. Germline V gives CDR1 MNHEY, CDR2 SMNVEV (reference sequence). CDR3 length: 16 amino acids. The CDR3 here is CASSSDRGRGTDTQYF. In DNA form, the CDR3 reads TGTGCCAGCAGTTCCGACAGGGGTCGAGGCACAGATACGCAGTATTTT.

The chain has TRBV9 and TRBJ1-6; D is undetermined. This CDR3 has 14 amino acids. CDR1 and CDR2 (germline): SGDLS, YYNGEE. The germline V and J ends were trimmed by 0 bases and 7 bases, with 8 bases remaining between them. This CDR3 reads CASSVGPTNSPLHF. The CDR3 DNA reads as TGTGCCAGCAGCGTAGGCCCGACCAATTCACCCCTCCACTTT. The full variable domain, with the rest looked up from reference TRBV9 and TRBJ1-6, is DSGVTQTPKHLITATGQRVTLRCSPRSGDLSVYWYQQSLDQGLQFLIQYYNGEERAKGNILERFSAQQFPDLHSELNLSSLELGDSALYFCASSVGPTNSPLHFGNGTRLTVT.

The chain recombines TRBV24-1 with TRBJ2-3; 7 bases map to TRBD1. Trimming at V came to 3 bases and at J to 4 bases, leaving 9 bases not matched to a gene. The CDR3 sequence is 16 residues long. The germline V gene encodes CDR1 KGHDR and CDR2 SFDVKD. In nucleotides, the CDR3 is TGTGCCACCAGTGATGGACAGGTGAAAGGCGCAGATACGCAGTATTTT. Translating it yields CATSDGQVKGADTQYF.

The chain joins TRBV5-1 to TRBJ1-2; TRBD1 aligns across 8 bases. The CDR3 runs 14 residues. Per the germline V gene, CDR1 is SGHRS and CDR2 is YFSETQ. The trim removed 5 bases at V and 2 bases at J, leaving 5 bases unmatched. CDR3: CASRTGASNYGYTF. CDR3 coding DNA: TGCGCCAGCAGGACAGGGGCATCCAACTATGGCTACACCTTC.

The chain combines TRBV3-1 (or the pseudogene TRBV3-2) with TRBJ2-5; 8 bases are a match to TRBD2. Germline V gene lookup returns CDR1 LGHDT and CDR2 YNNKEL (reference sequence). V trimming: 4 bases; J trimming: 2 bases; junction bases outside the gene matches: 12. This CDR3 contains 17 residues. The CDR3 DNA sequence: TGTGCCAGCAGCCGGATGAAAAGGACTAGCCGACAAGAGACCCAGTACTTC. This sequence encodes CASSRMKRTSRQETQYF.